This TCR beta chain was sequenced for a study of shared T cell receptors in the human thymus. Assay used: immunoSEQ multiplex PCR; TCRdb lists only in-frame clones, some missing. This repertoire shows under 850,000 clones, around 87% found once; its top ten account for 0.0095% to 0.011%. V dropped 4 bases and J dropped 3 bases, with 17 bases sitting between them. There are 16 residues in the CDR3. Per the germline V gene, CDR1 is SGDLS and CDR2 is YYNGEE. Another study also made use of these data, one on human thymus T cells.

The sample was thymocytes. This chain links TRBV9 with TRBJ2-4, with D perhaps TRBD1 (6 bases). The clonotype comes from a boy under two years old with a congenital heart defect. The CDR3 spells CASSLTGILDKNIQYF. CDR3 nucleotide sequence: TGTGCCAGCAGCTTAACAGGGATCTTAGACAAAAACATTCAGTACTTC.